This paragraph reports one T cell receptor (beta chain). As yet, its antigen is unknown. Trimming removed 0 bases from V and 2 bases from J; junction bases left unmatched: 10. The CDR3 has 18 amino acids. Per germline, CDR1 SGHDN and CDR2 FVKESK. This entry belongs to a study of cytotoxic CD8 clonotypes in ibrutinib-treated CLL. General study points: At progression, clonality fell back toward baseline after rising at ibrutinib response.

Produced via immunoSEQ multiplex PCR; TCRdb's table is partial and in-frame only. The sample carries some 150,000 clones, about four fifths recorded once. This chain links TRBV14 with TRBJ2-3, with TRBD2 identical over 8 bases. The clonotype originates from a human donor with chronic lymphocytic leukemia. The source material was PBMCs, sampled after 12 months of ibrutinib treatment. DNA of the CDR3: TGTGCCAGCAGCCAAGATTATAGGACTAGCCTTCACACAGATACGCAGTATTTT. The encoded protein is CASSQDYRTSLHTDTQYF.